The rows below give T cell receptor beta chains drawn from one sample of a study of blood T cell repertoires in COVID-19. Assay: immunoSEQ multiplex PCR; the TCRdb copy retains only in-frame clones and omits some. The table lists under 100,000 clones, more than 75% of them singletons. The sequencing input was peripheral blood. These receptors were obtained from a man in his 60s with acute or convalescent COVID-19. The CDR3 runs from the conserved cysteine through the conserved F or W. D genes are given only for firm matches. Rows give clone size only sometimes, using once, few, many, or a class for an expanded clone.

J: TRBJ2-2
D: .
size: .
V: TRBV7-2
CDR3: CASTFPGALELFF
DNA: TGTGCCAGCACTTTTCCAGGGGCCTTGGAGCTGTTTTTT

J: TRBJ1-2
D: .
size: .
V: TRBV6-5
CDR3: CASTEGPLGYGYTF
DNA: TGTGCCAGCACGGAGGGACCGCTCGGCTATGGCTACACCTTC

J: TRBJ2-2
D: .
size: .
V: TRBV5-1
CDR3: CASRVGGTSNTGELFF
DNA: TGCGCCAGCAGGGTGGGGGGTACATCGAACACCGGGGAGCTGTTTTTT

J: TRBJ1-1
D: .
size: .
V: TRBV6-6
CDR3: CASSYSPQESTEAFF
DNA: TGTGCCAGCAGTTACTCGCCCCAGGAAAGCACTGAAGCTTTCTTT

J: TRBJ1-5
D: .
size: .
V: TRBV18
CDR3: CASSPFGTADQPQHF
DNA: TGTGCCAGCTCACCCTTCGGGACTGCAGATCAGCCCCAGCATTTT

J: TRBJ1-3
D: TRBD1
size: once
V: TRBV28
CDR3: CASSLISGGHGNTIYF
DNA: TGTGCCAGCAGTTTAATATCAGGGGGCCATGGAAACACCATATATTTT

J: TRBJ2-1
D: TRBD2
size: .
V: TRBV28
CDR3: CASTKGLAYGYNEQFF
DNA: TGTGCCAGCACTAAGGGACTAGCGTATGGGTACAATGAGCAGTTCTTC

J: TRBJ2-7
D: .
size: .
V: TRBV7-6
CDR3: CASSSQRPDRSALYEQYF
DNA: TGTGCCAGCAGCTCCCAGCGCCCTGACAGGTCGGCCCTCTACGAGCAGTACTTC

J: TRBJ2-1
D: .
size: .
V: TRBV4-3
CDR3: CASSQDFYGEYNEQFF
DNA: TGCGCCAGCAGCCAAGATTTTTACGGGGAGTACAATGAGCAGTTCTTC

J: TRBJ2-1
D: .
size: .
V: TRBV19
CDR3: CANPQDNEQFF
DNA: TGTGCCAATCCGCAGGACAATGAGCAGTTCTTC

J: TRBJ1-1
D: .
size: .
V: TRBV5-4
CDR3: CASRPGPNTEAFF
DNA: TGTGCCAGCAGACCAGGGCCGAACACTGAAGCTTTCTTT

J: TRBJ2-7
D: .
size: .
V: TRBV6-6
CDR3: CASSARPGQSSYEQYF
DNA: TGTGCCAGCAGTGCACGACCGGGACAAAGTTCCTACGAGCAGTACTTC

J: TRBJ2-7
D: .
size: once
V: TRBV21-1
CDR3: CASSRNPRDRGLCEQYF
DNA: TGTGCCAGCAGCAGAAACCCCCGGGACAGGGGGCTTTGCGAGCAGTACTTC

J: TRBJ2-7
D: .
size: .
V: TRBV5-1
CDR3: CASSLGVSSYEQYF
DNA: TGCGCCAGCAGCTTGGGCGTTAGCTCCTACGAGCAGTACTTC

J: TRBJ1-6
D: .
size: .
V: TRBV4-3
CDR3: CASSQDLGAYNSPLHF
DNA: TGCGCCAGCAGCCAAGATCTCGGAGCCTATAATTCACCCCTCCACTTT

J: TRBJ1-5
D: .
size: few
V: TRBV19
CDR3: CASNTMAGVNQPQHF
DNA: TGTGCCAGTAACACTATGGCAGGGGTAAATCAGCCCCAGCATTTT

J: TRBJ2-7
D: TRBD2
size: .
V: TRBV28
CDR3: CASSLPSGRAHEQYF
DNA: TGTGCCAGCAGTTTACCCAGCGGGAGGGCCCACGAGCAGTACTTC

J: TRBJ2-3
D: TRBD1
size: .
V: TRBV19
CDR3: CASTLDRAATDTQYF
DNA: TGTGCCAGTACCCTGGACAGGGCGGCCACAGATACGCAGTATTTT

J: TRBJ1-3
D: .
size: .
V: TRBV23-1
CDR3: CASSQSVVRSGNTIYF
DNA: TGCGCCAGCAGTCAATCGGTGGTGCGCTCTGGAAACACCATATATTTT

J: TRBJ1-5
D: TRBD1
size: .
V: TRBV6-6
CDR3: CASSYSMGQGGQPQHF
DNA: TGTGCCAGCAGTTACTCGATGGGACAGGGGGGGCAGCCCCAGCATTTT

J: TRBJ2-5
D: TRBD2
size: .
V: TRBV7-9
CDR3: CASFAGDGGAYETQYF
DNA: TGTGCCAGCTTCGCCGGGGACGGGGGGGCCTACGAGACCCAGTACTTC

J: TRBJ1-1
D: .
size: .
V: TRBV5-4
CDR3: CASSLSGGPSEAFF
DNA: TGTGCCAGCAGCTTGTCGGGAGGGCCGTCTGAAGCTTTCTTT

J: TRBJ1-5
D: .
size: .
V: TRBV6-2/TRBV6-3
CDR3: CASSYGGADNQPQHF
DNA: TGTGCCAGCAGTTATGGTGGGGCAGACAATCAGCCCCAGCATTTT

J: TRBJ2-3
D: TRBD2
size: .
V: TRBV5-8
CDR3: CASSWTSGSTDTQYF
DNA: TGTGCCAGCAGCTGGACTAGCGGGAGCACAGATACGCAGTATTTT

J: TRBJ2-1
D: TRBD1
size: .
V: TRBV5-1
CDR3: CASSHGQAEQFF
DNA: TGCGCCAGCAGCCACGGACAGGCCGAGCAGTTCTTC

J: TRBJ2-4
D: TRBD2
size: .
V: TRBV30
CDR3: CAWSVGTSGAQYF
DNA: TGTGCCTGGAGTGTAGGGACTAGCGGGGCTCAGTACTTC

J: TRBJ2-7
D: .
size: .
V: TRBV7-9
CDR3: CASSFGQGPYEQYF
DNA: TGTGCCAGCAGCTTCGGGCAGGGGCCCTACGAGCAGTACTTC

J: TRBJ1-1
D: TRBD1
size: .
V: TRBV20-1
CDR3: CSAPDRARAFF
DNA: TGCAGTGCACCCGACAGGGCCAGAGCTTTCTTT

J: TRBJ2-5
D: TRBD2
size: .
V: TRBV4-1
CDR3: CASSHPGLAGGPFQETQYF
DNA: TGCGCCAGCAGCCACCCGGGACTAGCGGGGGGCCCTTTCCAAGAGACCCAGTACTTC

J: TRBJ2-5
D: .
size: .
V: TRBV7-2
CDR3: CASSLVQGETQYF
DNA: TGTGCCAGCAGCTTAGTACAGGGTGAGACCCAGTACTTC

J: TRBJ1-1
D: TRBD1
size: few
V: TRBV10-3
CDR3: CATSGTDTEAFF
DNA: TGTGCCACCTCTGGGACAGACACTGAAGCTTTCTTT

J: TRBJ2-7
D: .
size: .
V: TRBV9
CDR3: CASSVKGDSYEQYF
DNA: TGTGCCAGCAGCGTTAAGGGGGACTCCTACGAGCAGTACTTC

J: TRBJ2-3
D: .
size: .
V: TRBV21-1
CDR3: CASSAMCRGPTADTQYF
DNA: TGTGCCAGCAGCGCAATGTGCAGGGGGCCGACAGCAGATACGCAGTATTTT

J: TRBJ1-1
D: .
size: few
V: TRBV7-2
CDR3: CASSLVVSMNTEAFF
DNA: TGTGCCAGCAGCTTAGTTGTCAGTATGAACACTGAAGCTTTCTTT

J: TRBJ1-1
D: .
size: .
V: TRBV7-2
CDR3: CASSSPAEQAFF
DNA: TGTGCCAGCAGCTCCCCTGCGGAGCAAGCTTTCTTT

J: TRBJ1-3
D: TRBD1
size: .
V: TRBV7-9
CDR3: CASSLGTGTSGNTIYF
DNA: TGTGCCAGCAGCTTAGGGACAGGAACGTCCGGAAACACCATATATTTT

J: TRBJ1-2
D: TRBD1
size: .
V: TRBV7-8
CDR3: CASSSRTGVRLGYGYTF
DNA: TGTGCCAGCAGCTCCCGGACAGGGGTCCGACTTGGATATGGCTACACCTTC

J: TRBJ2-6
D: TRBD1
size: few
V: TRBV19
CDR3: CASSIYRGSGANVLTF
DNA: TGTGCCAGTAGTATTTACAGGGGGTCAGGGGCCAACGTCCTGACTTTC

J: TRBJ2-2
D: .
size: .
V: TRBV9
CDR3: CASSGRRMIGELFF
DNA: TGTGCCAGCAGCGGTAGGCGGATGATCGGGGAGCTGTTTTTT

J: TRBJ2-5
D: TRBD1
size: .
V: TRBV5-1
CDR3: CASSLAGQGETQYF
DNA: TGCGCCAGCAGCTTGGCTGGACAGGGAGAGACCCAGTACTTC